This T cell receptor beta chain is from a study of CD8+CD57+ T cells in acquired aplastic anemia. Individuals selected for sequencing had exhibited CD8+CD57+ cell expansion on flow cytometry. TCR beta VDJ combinations and CDR3 sequences were profiled from genomic DNA. TCRdb reanalysed the reads using MiXCR and keeps one entry per CDR3 protein. Among roughly 500,000 distinct CDR3 sequences listed, approximately 33% were seen once. CDR3 length equals 14 residues. Germline CDR1 MGHDK, CDR2 SYGVNS. Trimming stripped 10 bases from V and 4 bases from J, with 16 bases between. The V and J genes are TRBV25-1 and TRBJ1-4; D not resolved. This TCR derives from a human donor with aplastic anemia. The sample was sorted CD4+, CD8+, or CD8+CD57+ T cells (not recorded which) from PBMCs. CDR3 protein: CATTPNTINEKLFF. The CDR3 DNA is TGTGCCACCACCCCTAACACGATTAATGAAAAACTGTTTTTT.